The source of this T cell receptor (beta chain) is a study of T cells in Graves' hyperthyroidism and ophthalmopathy. Note on this clonotype: Its antigen is undetermined.

Study outcomes and limitations: Most thyroid clonotypes that were expanded above 0.001 also turned up in blood.

V dropped 8 bases and J dropped 10; count of bases not matched to a gene: 8. The V gene's germline CDR1 is MDHEN and CDR2 SYDVKM. CDR3 size: 13 residues. Participants, patients aged 18 to 65, had newly diagnosed hyperthyroidism with a duration under 2 months. RNA transcripts were the template for amplifying TCR beta CDR3 regions. First-round RT-PCR targeting the TCR CDR3 was performed with the HTBI primer set. A single record per CDR3 protein comes from TCRdb applying MiXCR to the multiplex PCR reads. Of hundreds of thousands of distinct CDR3 sequences in the sample, about 14% are singletons; the top ten hold 5.8%.

The TCR was taken from a woman aged 30 to 39 with Graves' hyperthyroidism that later progressed to Graves' ophthalmopathy. V usage is TRBV28 and J usage is TRBJ1-6, with TRBD1 matching 7 bases. Material: blood. CDR3 in amino acids: CASGTLTGSPLHF. CDR3 sequence (DNA): TGTGCCAGCGGGACACTGACAGGGTCACCCCTCCACTTT. The variable domain in full, with the rest retrieved from reference TRBV28 and TRBJ1-6, is DVKVTQSSRYLVKRTGEKVFLECVQDMDHENMFWYRQDPGLGLRLIYFSYDVKMKEKGDIPEGYSVSREKKERFSLILESASTNQTSMYLCASGTLTGSPLHFGNGTRLTVT.